Reported below is one T cell receptor beta chain. Its antigen is unidentified. CDR1 MDHEN and CDR2 SYDVKM come from the germline V gene. The CDR3 covers 17 residues. V shed 3 bases, J shed 0 bases, and the junction held 5 bases outside the gene matches. PCR used 60 Vbeta primers and 13 Jbeta primers. TCRdb's copy holds only in-frame clones and misses some; the assay was immunoSEQ multiplex PCR. This table has 130,000 to 150,000 clones, 78% appearing once. This specimen belongs to a study of cytomegalovirus exposure and HLA in healthy donors. Study-level information: Earlier, almost 120 million unique TCR beta sequences were recovered from roughly 180 million T cells by an analysis. Study conclusions and caveats: The productive fraction for most TCR beta V segments was about 87% or about 30% in an earlier analysis.

The specimen was PBMCs. The source of this sequence is a female donor in good health and CMV-seronegative. The chain couples TRBV28 to TRBJ2-3; 11 bases line up with TRBD2. This chain's CDR3 is CASSFLTSGASTDTQYF. CDR3 DNA: TGTGCCAGCAGTTTCTTGACTAGCGGGGCTAGCACAGATACGCAGTATTTT.